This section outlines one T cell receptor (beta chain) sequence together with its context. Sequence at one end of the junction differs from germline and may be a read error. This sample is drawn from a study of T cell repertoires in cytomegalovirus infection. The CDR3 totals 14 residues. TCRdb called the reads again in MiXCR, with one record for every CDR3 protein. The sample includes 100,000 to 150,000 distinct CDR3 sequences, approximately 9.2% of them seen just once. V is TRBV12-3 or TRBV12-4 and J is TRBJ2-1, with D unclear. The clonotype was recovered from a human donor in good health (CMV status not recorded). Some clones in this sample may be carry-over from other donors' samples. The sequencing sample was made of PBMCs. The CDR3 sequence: CASSLHSQTNEKFF. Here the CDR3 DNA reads TGTGCCAGCAGTTTGCACAGCCAAACTAATGAGAAGTTCTTC.